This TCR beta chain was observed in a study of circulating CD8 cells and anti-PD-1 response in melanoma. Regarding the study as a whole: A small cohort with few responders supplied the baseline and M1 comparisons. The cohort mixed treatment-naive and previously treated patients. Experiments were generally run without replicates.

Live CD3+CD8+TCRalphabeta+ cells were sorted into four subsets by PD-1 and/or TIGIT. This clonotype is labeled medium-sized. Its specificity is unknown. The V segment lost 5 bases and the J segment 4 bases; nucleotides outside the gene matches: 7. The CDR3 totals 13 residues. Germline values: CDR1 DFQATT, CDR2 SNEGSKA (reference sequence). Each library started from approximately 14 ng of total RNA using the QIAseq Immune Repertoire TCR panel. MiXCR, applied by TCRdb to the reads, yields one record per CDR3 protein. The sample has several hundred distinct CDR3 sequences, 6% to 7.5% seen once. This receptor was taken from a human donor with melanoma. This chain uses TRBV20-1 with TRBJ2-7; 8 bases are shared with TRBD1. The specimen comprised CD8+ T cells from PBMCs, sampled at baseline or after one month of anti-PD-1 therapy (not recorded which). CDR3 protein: CSAVGQGVYEQYF. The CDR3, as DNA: TGCAGTGCTGTTGGACAGGGAGTATACGAGCAGTACTTC.